The T cell receptor (beta chain) under discussion was sequenced for a study of CD8 T cells in Susac syndrome. Study in general: Patients with Susac syndrome were, at the time of blood collection, therapy-naive, maintained on corticosteroids, or maintained on intravenous immunoglobulin alone.

This CDR3 has 17 residues. Germline V gene lookup returns CDR1 SGHDN and CDR2 FVKESK. Trimming cost V 8 bases and J 5 bases; bases outside gene matches: 14. An amount of RNA that ranged from roughly 0.5 to 1 ug was reverse transcribed with random hexamers. From the immunoSEQ multiplex PCR reads, TCRdb called clonotypes with MiXCR, one entry per CDR3 protein. The sample records around 200,000 distinct CDR3 sequences, about 95% being singletons. The sample was CD4+ T cells from PBMCs. This TCR was recovered from a human donor with Susac syndrome. V is TRBV14 and J is TRBJ2-7; 14 bases agree with TRBD2. The chain's CDR3 is CASSRLAGGPGSNEQYF. For the CDR3, the DNA is TGTGCCAGCTCTAGACTAGCGGGAGGGCCCGGAAGCAACGAGCAGTACTTC.